These 19 T cell receptor beta chains share one sample of origin, sequenced in a study of cytomegalovirus exposure and HLA in healthy donors. PCR was performed using 60 Vbeta and 13 Jbeta primers. Some clones are missing from TCRdb's copy, which holds only in-frame ones; the method was immunoSEQ multiplex PCR. The data hold some 150,000 clones, with around 78% observed a single time. Specimen: PBMCs. The receptors were gathered from a man aged 35 to 55 in good health and CMV-seronegative.

This clone was seen a single time. This sequence joins TRBV11-2 and TRBJ2-7; 8 bases agree with TRBD1. V lost 5 bases, J lost 0 bases, and 9 bases stayed unmatched. The CDR3 runs to 16 residues. Germline lookup yields CDR1 SGHAT and CDR2 FQNNGV. CDR3 nucleotide sequence: TGTGCCAGCAGCCGGGGACAGGCCACACTCTCCTACGAGCAGTACTTC. It yields the protein CASSRGQATLSYEQYF. The full variable domain, its missing parts supplied by reference TRBV11-2 and TRBJ2-7, is EAGVAQSPRYKIIEKRQSVAFWCNPISGHATLYWYQQILGQGPKLLIQFQNNGVVDDSQLPKDRFSAERLKGVDSTLKIQPAKLEDSAVYLCASSRGQATLSYEQYFGPGTRLTVT.

This clone was recorded only once. V is TRBV9 and J is TRBJ1-1; D is perhaps TRBD1 (6 bases). The CDR3 is 14 amino acids. The germline V and J ends were trimmed by 4 bases and 3 bases, with 13 bases remaining between them. Germline CDR1 SGDLS, CDR2 YYNGEE. In nucleotides, the CDR3 is TGTGCCAGCAGCCCTCTGACAGGTGACACTGAAGCTTTCTTT. This codes for CASSPLTGDTEAFF. Full variable domain (missing parts from reference TRBV9 and TRBJ1-1): DSGVTQTPKHLITATGQRVTLRCSPRSGDLSVYWYQQSLDQGLQFLIQYYNGEERAKGNILERFSAQQFPDLHSELNLSSLELGDSALYFCASSPLTGDTEAFFGQGTRLTVV.

V usage is TRBV5-1 and J usage is TRBJ1-4; 8 nucleotides agree with TRBD1. The CDR3 covers 15 residues. CDR1 and CDR2 from the germline V gene are SGHRS and YFSETQ. Trimming at V came to 5 bases and at J to 3 bases, leaving 6 bases not matched to a gene. The CDR3 spells CASRLWGQANEKLFF. For the CDR3, the DNA is TGCGCCAGCAGGCTTTGGGGACAGGCTAATGAAAAACTGTTTTTT.

This clone was found a few times. This chain links TRBV11-2 with TRBJ1-1, with D tentatively TRBD1 (6 bases). This CDR3 is built from 14 residues. CDR1 and CDR2 (germline): SGHAT, FQNNGV. Trimming took off 6 bases at V and 3 bases at J, with 14 bases between the two ends. The CDR3 nucleotides read TGTGCCAGCAGGTTAACAGGGTTGGACACTGAAGCTTTCTTT. Amino acid sequence: CASRLTGLDTEAFF.

For this clone: The same CDR3 can be traced to other DNA sequences in this sample. The chain employs TRBV7-9 and TRBJ2-5; D unclear. The CDR3 totals 11 residues. V was clipped by 5 bases and J by 3 bases, with 4 bases between them. Germline CDR1 is SEHNR and CDR2 is FQNEAQ (reference sequence). CDR3 sequence reads: CASSREETQYF. In DNA, the CDR3 is TGTGCCAGCAGCCGTGAAGAGACCCAGTACTTC.

The chain carries TRBV7-3 and TRBJ2-1, with 10 bases fitting TRBD2. CDR3 length: 15 amino acids. The germline V gene has CDR1 SGHTA and CDR2 FQGTGA. The V gene end was trimmed by 3 bases and the J gene end by 9 bases; junction bases not matched to a gene: 8. The CDR3 nucleotides are TGTGCCAGCAGCTTCACCTTGACTAGCGGGTCTGAGCAGTTCTTC. Protein: CASSFTLTSGSEQFF.

The rearrangement uses TRBV5-1 and TRBJ2-5, with 13 bases fitting TRBD2. The CDR3 totals 17 residues. V gave up 4 bases and J gave up 4 bases; unmatched junction bases: 10. Germline V gene data show CDR1 as SGHRS and CDR2 as YFSETQ. The CDR3 spells CASSLDPGLAGVETQYF. CDR3 coding DNA: TGCGCCAGCAGCCTTGATCCTGGACTAGCGGGAGTAGAGACCCAGTACTTC.

This clone was recorded only once. This chain links TRBV5-5 with TRBJ2-2, with 10 positions matching TRBD2. Losses at the gene ends were 3 bases for V and 1 base for J; bases not matched to a gene: 3. The CDR3 runs 16 residues. Germline V gives CDR1 SGHKS, CDR2 YYEKEE (reference sequence). The CDR3 loop is CASSSWTSGNTGELFF. CDR3 nucleotide sequence: TGTGCCAGCAGCTCCTGGACTAGCGGGAACACCGGGGAGCTGTTTTTT.

This sequence joins TRBV9 and TRBJ2-5, with D perhaps matching TRBD2 (6 bases). The V end was cut by 0 bases, the J end by 2 bases, with 11 bases between. CDR1 SGDLS and CDR2 YYNGEE come from the germline V gene. CDR3 length: 15 residues. The CDR3 sequence: CASSVGYGGQETQYF. In DNA, the CDR3 is TGTGCCAGCAGCGTAGGGTACGGGGGACAAGAGACCCAGTACTTC.

CDR3 sequence reads: CASRPGPHEEAYGYTF. The CDR3 bases are TGTGCCAGCAGACCCGGACCGCACGAGGAGGCCTATGGCTACACCTTC. The V call is TRBV28, the J call TRBJ1-2; D is unclear. Germline lookup yields CDR1 MDHEN and CDR2 SYDVKM. Between the trimmed V and J ends, which lost 6 bases and 4 bases, there was a span of 21 bases. CDR3 size: 16 residues.

In DNA, the CDR3 is TGTGCCAGCAGTATACAGGTCGCCCAAAACATTCAGTACTTC. Its translation is CASSIQVAQNIQYF. V and J are TRBV7-9 and TRBJ2-4; D might be TRBD1 (5 bases). The germline CDR1 and CDR2 sequences are SEHNR and FQNEAQ (reference sequence). This CDR3 spans 14 amino acids. V lost 6 bases, J lost 5 bases, and 14 bases lay in between.

CDR3 nucleotide sequence: TGTGCCAGCAGTGAGGGGCCTGAAGCTTTCTTT. Translated: CASSEGPEAFF. This chain connects TRBV2 to TRBJ1-1, with D possibly matching TRBD1 (5 bases). In germline, CDR1 is SNHLY, CDR2 FYNNEI. V was shortened by 3 bases and J by 6 bases, with 5 bases between the two germline ends. The CDR3 length is 11 residues.

Here the CDR3 DNA reads TGTGCCAGCAGCTTAGCGGGGGGGCCAACAGATACGCAGTATTTT. Its protein is CASSLAGGPTDTQYF. V gene TRBV5-8 combines with J gene TRBJ2-3; 10 bases match TRBD2. V shed 2 bases and J 3 bases; nucleotides not matched to a gene: 3. CDR1 and CDR2 (germline): SGHTS, YDEGEE. The CDR3 consists of 15 residues.

This clone was seen only a few times. The chain has TRBV7-6 and TRBJ2-7; D might be TRBD1 (6 bases). Germline loops: CDR1 SGHVS, CDR2 FNYEAQ. V dropped 1 base and J dropped 3 bases, with 13 bases sitting between them. CDR3 length: 15 residues. CDR3: CASSLVQGPNYEQYF. The CDR3 DNA follows: TGTGCCAGCAGCTTAGTACAGGGCCCGAACTACGAGCAGTACTTC.

This clone was detected only a few times. The chain combines TRBV7-2 with TRBJ2-7; no reliable D call. V lost 4 bases and J 6 bases, leaving 10 bases between the germline ends. The germline gives CDR1 SGHTA, CDR2 FQGNSA. This CDR3 has 12 amino acids. The CDR3 spells CASSSTTSEQYF. The DNA for the CDR3 is TGTGCCAGCAGCTCTACTACGTCCGAGCAGTACTTC.

The chain links TRBV5-1 to TRBJ2-2, with D maybe TRBD1 (6 bases). V shed 1 base and J shed 0 bases, with 10 bases lying between them. CDR1 is SGHRS, CDR2 YFSETQ, per germline. The CDR3 extends over 16 amino acids. The DNA of the CDR3 is TGCGCCAGCAGCTTGATAACAGGGACGAACACCGGGGAGCTGTTTTTT. It codes for CASSLITGTNTGELFF.

A few counts support this clone. V and J are TRBV7-3 and TRBJ2-7, with D maybe TRBD2 (7 bases). V lost 8 bases and J 5 bases, leaving 16 bases between the germline ends. The CDR3 sequence is 13 residues long. Looked up from germline, CDR1 is SGHTA and CDR2 is FQGTGA. Here the CDR3 reads CASSRGARDEQYF. CDR3 in DNA: TGTGCCAGCTCTCGGGGGGCCCGGGACGAGCAGTACTTC.

The J gene is TRBJ1-2, the V gene TRBV6-5; D call uncertain. CDR3 length equals 14 residues. Trimming shortened V by 0 bases and J by 3 bases, and 8 bases separated the two germline ends. Germline V lookup: CDR1 MNHEY, CDR2 SVGAGI. The CDR3 protein is CASSYSRRDYGYTF. CDR3 DNA sequence: TGTGCCAGCAGTTACTCGAGGAGGGACTATGGCTACACCTTC.

V and J are TRBV7-9 and TRBJ2-7, with 8 nucleotides matching TRBD1. Per the germline V gene, CDR1 is SEHNR and CDR2 is FQNEAQ (reference sequence). V shed 11 bases and J 1 base; nucleotides not matched to a gene: 10. The CDR3 contains 14 residues. The CDR3 DNA sequence: TGTGCCGTTCCCCGGGGACAGGCTTCCTACGAGCAGTACTTC. This codes for CAVPRGQASYEQYF.